This T cell receptor beta chain was found in a study of OX40 agonist ivuxolimab in advanced cancers. Clones were read by immunoSEQ multiplex PCR, and TCRdb kept only the in-frame ones, dropping some. The table records over 55,000 clones, roughly nine tenths of them present only once. V dropped 2 bases and J dropped 0; count of bases not matched to a gene: 10. The CDR3 runs to 17 residues. From germline, CDR1 is GTSNPN and CDR2 SVGIG (reference sequence). The V gene is TRBV30, the J gene TRBJ2-7; 10 nucleotides match TRBD1. The starting material was CD4+ or CD8+ T cells sorted from blood, obtained in a trial of the OX40 agonist ivuxolimab. This receptor was identified in an adult with an advanced solid tumor such as melanoma, head and neck, liver or kidney cancer. In DNA, the CDR3 is TGTGCCTGGAGTAGGGACAGGGGCCACAGCTACTCCTACGAGCAGTACTTC. It yields the protein CAWSRDRGHSYSYEQYF.